These 25 T cell receptor beta chains were sequenced from one sample in a study of vaccination and CD4 T cells after COVID-19. The antigens these receptors bind are not known. An Oncomine TCR Beta short-read assay was used to sequence the DNA from cultured CD4+ T cells. MiXCR, applied by TCRdb to the PCR reads, yields one record per CDR3 protein. The sample gives about 19,000 distinct CDR3 sequences, 40% to 60% of which show up once; roughly 10% is in the top ten. Sample treatment: approximately 10-day PBMC culture with coronavirus spike peptide pools or control peptides (ViraFEST assay). The source was CD4+ T cells from blood, cultured in vitro, collected before SARS-CoV-2 vaccination. Receptors originate from a human donor who had recovered from COVID-19.

This clonotype appeared a single time. The rearrangement uses TRBV18 and TRBJ2-3; D is uncertain. V lost 0 bases and J lost 6, with 7 bases in between. CDR1 is KGHSH and CDR2 is LQKENI in the germline V gene. The CDR3 spans 13 residues. For the CDR3, the DNA is TGTGCCAGCTCACCACCGACGCGGGATACGCAGTATTTT. It specifies CASSPPTRDTQYF.

The V and J genes are TRBV2 and TRBJ2-5; D is uncertain. Between the trimmed V and J ends, which lost 4 bases and 4 bases, there was a span of 4 bases. Germline loops: CDR1 SNHLY, CDR2 FYNNEI. The CDR3 has 11 residues. CDR3 loop: CASSVGETQYF. The CDR3 coding sequence is TGTGCCAGCAGTGTCGGAGAGACCCAGTACTTC.

This clonotype showed up just a few times. DNA for the CDR3: TGTGCCAGTAGTATCGTACGCATTAACTATGGCTACACCTTC. Protein sequence: CASSIVRINYGYTF. The genes are TRBV19 and TRBJ1-2; D unclear. The germline V gene encodes CDR1 LNHDA and CDR2 SQIVND (reference sequence). The CDR3 runs to 14 residues. V was cut by 3 bases and J by 1 base, with 9 bases left in between.

The CDR3 DNA follows: TGCAGTGCTAGGGCGTTGACTAGCACAGATACGCAGTATTTT. This translates into CSARALTSTDTQYF. The chain carries TRBV20-1 and TRBJ2-3; D is ambiguous. CDR3 length: 14 residues. The germline V gene has CDR1 DFQATT and CDR2 SNEGSKA (reference sequence). Deletions cut 3 bases from V and 0 bases from J, with 10 bases between.

The chain has TRBV6-5 and TRBJ2-2, with a possible D match to TRBD2 (6 bases). Trimming took off 2 bases at V and 6 bases at J, with 13 bases between the two ends. Germline loops: CDR1 MNHEY, CDR2 SVGAGI. CDR3 length: 15 amino acids. CDR3 bases: TGTGCCAGCAGTTACGTCCCAGGAGGGGCCGGGGAGCTGTTTTTT. The encoded protein is CASSYVPGGAGELFF.

The chain combines TRBV10-3 with TRBJ1-2, with TRBD1 as a possible D gene (5 bases). The CDR3 is 16 residues long. Germline assignment: CDR1 ENHRY and CDR2 SYGVKD. Trimming took off 2 bases at V and 4 bases at J, with 17 bases between the two ends. CDR3 nucleotides: TGTGCCATCAGTGAGGTGGGACTGCTAGGGCCCTATGGCTACACCTTC. It specifies CAISEVGLLGPYGYTF.

This clonotype appeared a few times. This sequence joins TRBV15 and TRBJ2-3, with D possibly being TRBD1 (7 bases). V was pared by 1 base and J by 4 bases, with 12 bases between. The CDR3 length is 15 residues. Germline assignment: CDR1 LNHNV and CDR2 YYDKDF (reference sequence). The DNA of the CDR3 is TGTGCCACCAGCAGAGTAGGGGGGACAGCAGATACGCAGTATTTT. Its protein is CATSRVGGTADTQYF.

The CDR3 region has the DNA TGTGCCACCCCGAGTGGAGGACCCACCTACAATGAGCAGTTCTTC. Its translation: CATPSGGPTYNEQFF. The J gene is TRBJ2-1, the V gene TRBV21-1; TRBD2 is the table's D call and was not checked against the DNA. TRBV21-1 is labeled a pseudogene. The CDR3 contains 15 residues.

V gene TRBV28 combines with J gene TRBJ1-3; no reliable D call. Germline CDR1 is MDHEN and CDR2 is SYDVKM. With 7 bases removed from V and 4 bases from J, the gap between germline ends came to 8 bases. This CDR3 is 12 amino acids long. CDR3 in DNA: TGTGCCAGCAACGTCGGGGGAAACACCATATATTTT. Amino acid sequence: CASNVGGNTIYF.

The chain couples TRBV11-2 to TRBJ1-1; TRBD1 agrees at 10 bases. CDR1 SGHAT and CDR2 FQNNGV come from the germline V gene. V was clipped by 4 bases and J by 5 bases; unmatched bases: 7. The CDR3 loop spans 15 amino acids. Here the CDR3 DNA reads TGTGCCAGCAGCTCAGACAGGGGGCGCCGGACTGAAGCTTTCTTT. Its translation: CASSSDRGRRTEAFF.

This chain uses TRBV20-1 with TRBJ2-1, with TRBD2 matching over 10 bases. V gave up 2 bases and J gave up 7 bases; unmatched junction bases: 14. This CDR3 contains 17 residues. The germline V gene encodes CDR1 DFQATT and CDR2 SNEGSKA (reference sequence). The CDR3 coding sequence is TGCAGTGCTAGAATTCAGTGGCTAGCGGGAGCAGTAAATGAGCAGTTCTTC. This gives the protein CSARIQWLAGAVNEQFF.

The chain recombines TRBV7-2 with TRBJ2-7; TRBD2 matches 12 bases. Germline V gene lookup returns CDR1 SGHTA and CDR2 FQGNSA. The CDR3 sequence is 16 residues long. J lost 7 bases, V lost 0 bases, and 7 bases had no gene match. The CDR3 loop is CASSLALLAGGPEQYF. For the CDR3, the DNA is TGTGCCAGCAGCTTAGCCCTACTAGCGGGGGGCCCAGAGCAGTACTTC.

The rearrangement links TRBV7-2 to TRBJ2-5, with 9 bases that match TRBD1. Germline V CDR1 and CDR2: SGHTA, FQGNSA. V shed 5 bases, J shed 7 bases, and the junction held 11 bases outside the gene matches. This CDR3 is 15 amino acids long. DNA of the CDR3: TGTGCCAGCAGCCCATCTCCCGGGACAGGGTGGACCCAGTACTTC. This translates into CASSPSPGTGWTQYF.

The chain uses TRBV24-1 and TRBJ2-3; 8 nucleotides match TRBD2. Germline V gives CDR1 KGHDR, CDR2 SFDVKD. V lost 4 bases, J lost 3 bases, and 8 bases stayed unmatched. This CDR3 spans 16 amino acids. The DNA for the CDR3 is TGTGCCACCAGTGACTCACCGGGACTAGGAACAGATACGCAGTATTTT. Translating gives CATSDSPGLGTDTQYF.

The chain employs TRBV11-3 and TRBJ2-3, with 8 bases lining up with TRBD1. Germline V gives CDR1 SGHNT, CDR2 YENEEA. With 5 bases clipped from V and 1 base from J, the junction kept 5 bases outside the gene matches. This CDR3 has 15 amino acids. The CDR3 region has the DNA TGTGCCAGCAGCCCCGGACAGGGAGGCACAGATACGCAGTATTTT. It encodes CASSPGQGGTDTQYF.

This chain links TRBV7-3 with TRBJ2-1; D possibly corresponds to TRBD2 (6 bases). Trimming left V 0 bases short and J 7 bases short, with 13 bases between. Looked up from germline, CDR1 is SGHTA and CDR2 is FQGTGA. The CDR3 has 15 residues. The CDR3 sequence: CASSLTRDRWNEQFF. The CDR3 DNA is TGTGCCAGCAGCTTAACGCGGGATAGATGGAATGAGCAGTTCTTC.

V and J are TRBV21-1 and TRBJ2-7; TRBD2 is taken as the D call from the table, unchecked against the DNA. TRBV21-1 constitutes a pseudogene. The CDR3 extends over 14 amino acids. The CDR3 region is CASKQGGDTYEQYF. DNA for the CDR3: TGTGCCAGCAAGCAGGGAGGGGACACCTACGAGCAGTACTTC.

The chain joins TRBV5-4 to TRBJ2-2; D gene uncertain. Germline CDR1 SGHNT, CDR2 YYREEE (reference sequence). V was pared by 0 bases and J by 5 bases, with 14 bases between. This CDR3 contains 16 residues. CDR3 nucleotides: TGTGCCAGCAGCTTGGGATCTTCAAGTGGGACCGGGGAGCTGTTTTTT. This codes for CASSLGSSSGTGELFF.

V gene TRBV6-2 or TRBV6-3 combines with J gene TRBJ2-1; the match to TRBD1 covers 8 bases. The CDR3 loop spans 12 amino acids. With 6 bases clipped from V and 9 bases from J, the junction kept 4 bases outside the gene matches. Germline V gives CDR1 MNHEY, CDR2 SVGEGT. The CDR3 loop is CASRPDRGEQFF. The CDR3 DNA follows: TGTGCCAGCAGACCAGACAGGGGTGAGCAGTTCTTC.

This clonotype has only one observation. The chain uses TRBV12-3 or TRBV12-4 and TRBJ2-2; 10 bases fit TRBD2. The V and J ends lost 8 bases and 4 bases, in that order; junction bases with no gene match: 4. There are 14 residues in the CDR3. The CDR3 nucleotides read TGTGCCAGCCGAGCGGGAGGGCTCACCGGGGAGCTGTTTTTT. Its translation: CASRAGGLTGELFF.

The chain links TRBV9 to TRBJ1-1; the match to TRBD1 covers 8 bases. This CDR3 contains 17 residues. The germline V gene has CDR1 SGDLS and CDR2 YYNGEE. V lost 4 bases to trimming and J lost 3 bases; unmatched junction nucleotides: 14. This chain's CDR3 is CASSSRPGQGRHTEAFF. CDR3 coding DNA: TGTGCCAGCAGCTCACGACCAGGACAGGGAAGACACACTGAAGCTTTCTTT.

This clonotype was recorded a few times. The CDR3 DNA follows: TGTGCCACCAGTGTATCGGAGTTTAAGAATGGTGAGCAGTTCTTC. Translation gives CATSVSEFKNGEQFF. V and J are TRBV24-1 and TRBJ2-1; D remains ambiguous. Trimming removed 5 bases at V and 9 bases at J, with 19 bases between. The CDR3 totals 15 residues. The germline gives CDR1 KGHDR, CDR2 SFDVKD.

The chain combines TRBV27 with TRBJ2-1; TRBD1 matches 9 bases. V lost 8 bases, J lost 4 bases, and 9 bases stayed unmatched. Germline lookup yields CDR1 MNHEY and CDR2 SMNVEV (reference sequence). This CDR3 has 15 residues. The CDR3 here is CASGTTGTGYNEQFF. CDR3 nucleotide sequence: TGTGCCAGCGGTACTACCGGGACAGGGTACAATGAGCAGTTCTTC.

The V gene is TRBV6-2 or TRBV6-3, the J gene TRBJ2-7, with 12 bases matching TRBD1. Germline CDR1 MNHEY, CDR2 SVGEGT. The trim removed 5 bases at V and 9 bases at J, leaving 14 bases unmatched. The CDR3 covers 16 residues. CDR3 loop: CASSKPRDRGLSGQYF. DNA for the CDR3: TGTGCCAGCAGTAAGCCCCGGGACAGGGGGCTTTCAGGGCAGTACTTC.

The rearrangement uses TRBV4-1 and TRBJ2-1; D may be TRBD2 (6 bases). Germline V CDR1 and CDR2: MGHRA, YSYEKL. The CDR3 is 17 amino acids. The V end lost 0 bases, the J end lost 6 bases, and 18 bases lay between the germline ends. CDR3 sequence reads: CASSQDREGWRANEQFF. Written as DNA, the CDR3 is TGCGCCAGCAGCCAAGATCGAGAAGGGTGGAGGGCCAATGAGCAGTTCTTC.